This T cell receptor (beta chain) was observed in a study of HIV-infected patients and healthy controls. cDNA was made from approximately 500 ng RNA using alpha and beta constant primers. Alpha and beta chain libraries were made separately by chain-specific third strand synthesis with multiplexing indices. Two random hexamers, added before amplification and joined, formed each molecule's 12-nucleotide barcode. MiXCR was run by TCRdb on the 5' RACE reads, yielding one entry per CDR3 protein. Of 10,000 or so distinct CDR3 sequences in the sample, less than 10% were seen once. A remark on this clonotype: Its antigen is unknown.

Study-level results: Healthy control repertoires had roughly threefold more distinct CDR3s than untreated HIV+ repertoires, and higher Shannon diversity. HIV-associated CDR3 frequencies dropped significantly during therapy; CMV-associated ones, mostly rising, changed nonsignificantly. The study did not determine the donors' HLA types.

Per the germline V gene, CDR1 is DFQATT and CDR2 is SNEGSKA (reference sequence). The CDR3 contains 12 residues. With 4 bases removed from V and 5 bases from J, the gap between germline ends came to 11 bases. All unsorted peripheral T cells were captured because whole blood was used without fractionation. The sample taken for sequencing was blood. This clonotype was sampled from an adult in good health. The V gene is TRBV20-1, the J gene TRBJ1-1, with a weak D call TRBD1 (6 bases). DNA for the CDR3: TGCAGTGCTACAGGGGTCGGGACTGAAGCTTTCTTT. Residues: CSATGVGTEAFF.